This is a list of T cell receptor beta chains from one sample in a study of T-cell reconstitution after alpha-beta-depleted transplantation in children. TCRdb fed the PCR reads into MiXCR, producing one record per CDR3 protein. The sample has over 450,000 distinct CDR3 sequences, roughly a tenth seen once. Here the sequenced sample was PBMCs, taken before TCRalphabeta/CD19-depleted stem cell transplant. The receptors shown here come from a child under 10 years old with inherited bone marrow failure, due to receive a stem cell transplant. The CDR3 runs from the conserved cysteine through the conserved F or W. The D gene is left open where the match is weak. Rows give clone size only sometimes, using once, few, many, or a class for an expanded clone.

j_call,d_call,clone_size,v_call,cdr3_nt,cdr3_aa
TRBJ1-2,-,many,TRBV12-3/TRBV12-4,TGTGCCAGCAGTCTCAGGGTCGGTGGCTACACCTTC,CASSLRVGGYTF
TRBJ2-1,TRBD2,many,TRBV29-1,TGCAGCGTCGTACCTCCTAGCGGGAGAGGGTGGAATGAGCAGTTCTTC,CSVVPPSGRGWNEQFF
TRBJ2-3,TRBD2,-,TRBV9,TGTGCCAGCAGCGTGGGGACTAGCGGCACAGATACGCAGTATTTT,CASSVGTSGTDTQYF
TRBJ2-3,TRBD1,-,TRBV27,TGTGCCAGCACCTTGACAGGGGACACAGATACGCAGTATTTT,CASTLTGDTDTQYF
TRBJ1-2,-,-,TRBV19,TGTGCCAGTAGTATGAAGGGGTACGTCAACTATGGCTACACCTTC,CASSMKGYVNYGYTF
TRBJ2-2,-,many,TRBV4-3,TGCGCCAGCAGCCAAGATCTCGGGACCCCTCCGACCACCGGGGAGCTGTTTTTT,CASSQDLGTPPTTGELFF
TRBJ2-4,TRBD1,many,TRBV28,TGTGCCAGCAGTTCCGACAGGGGGGCTATTCAGTACTTC,CASSSDRGAIQYF
TRBJ2-1,-,many,TRBV28,TGTGCCAGCAGTTTTTCATGGGAAGACTCCTACAATGAGCAGTTCTTC,CASSFSWEDSYNEQFF
TRBJ2-3,TRBD2,many,TRBV20-1,TGCAGTGCTAATTCGTTGACTAGCGGGCGCACAGATACGCAGTATTTT,CSANSLTSGRTDTQYF
TRBJ2-3,TRBD2,many,TRBV6-1,TGTGCCAGCAGTGTAGGGACTAGCGGCAGCACAGATACGCAGTATTTT,CASSVGTSGSTDTQYF
TRBJ1-1,TRBD1,many,TRBV29-1,TGCAGCGTTGAGATAGGGGGCCCTGAAGCTTTCTTT,CSVEIGGPEAFF
TRBJ2-3,-,many,TRBV5-1,TGCGCCAGCAGCTTGGGAGTCGGGGATACGCAGTATTTT,CASSLGVGDTQYF
TRBJ2-7,TRBD2,few,TRBV7-9,TGTGCCAGCAGCTCCCGCGGCGGCCGGGACTACCCTTACGAGCAGTACTTC,CASSSRGGRDYPYEQYF
TRBJ1-5,-,many,TRBV19,TGTGCCAGTAGTATTGGGACAAGAAGCAATCAGCCCCAGCATTTT,CASSIGTRSNQPQHF
TRBJ2-7,-,many,TRBV21-1,TGTGCCAGCAGCAAAAAATCCCGTCGCGGAGGGGGCTACGAGCAGTACTTC,CASSKKSRRGGGYEQYF
TRBJ1-5,-,-,TRBV30,TGTGCCTGGAGTGGAGGGCCTCATCAGCCCCAGCATTTT,CAWSGGPHQPQHF
TRBJ2-3,TRBD2,-,TRBV2,TGTGCCAGCACCCTTGGACTAGACGAAGCCTCTAGCACAGATACGCAGTATTTT,CASTLGLDEASSTDTQYF
TRBJ1-2,-,many,TRBV12-3/TRBV12-4,TGTGCCAGCAGTTTACGGGCAGCTAACTATGGCTACACCTTC,CASSLRAANYGYTF
TRBJ2-1,TRBD2,many,TRBV6-1,TGTGCCAGCAGGACGACTAGCGGGAGATTCAATGAGCAGTTCTTC,CASRTTSGRFNEQFF
TRBJ2-2,-,many,TRBV12-3/TRBV12-4,TGTGCCAGCAGAATAACGGGCGGGGAGCTGTTTTTT,CASRITGGELFF
TRBJ2-7,-,many,TRBV20-1,TGCAGTGCTAGAGCAGGGGGGATTTACGAGCAGTACTTC,CSARAGGIYEQYF
TRBJ1-1,-,-,TRBV20-1,TGCAGTGCCCCAACGGTGGGCACGGCTGAAGCTTTCTTT,CSAPTVGTAEAFF
TRBJ1-1,-,few,TRBV20-1,TGCAGTGCTAGAGTAGATGGGGACACTGAAGCTTTCTTT,CSARVDGDTEAFF
TRBJ2-7,-,many,TRBV10-3,TGTGCCATCAGTGACACCTACGAGCAGTACTTC,CAISDTYEQYF
TRBJ2-3,-,-,TRBV15,TGTGCCACCAGCAGACCTATCCCCGATACGCAGTATTTT,CATSRPIPDTQYF
TRBJ2-7,TRBD2,many,TRBV3-1,TGTGCCAGCAGTACTAGCGGGAGTGGGACCTACGAGCAGTACTTC,CASSTSGSGTYEQYF
TRBJ1-2,TRBD1,many,TRBV7-2,TGTGCCAGCAGACCAGGGGGCAGGCATGGCTACACCTTC,CASRPGGRHGYTF
TRBJ2-7,-,many,TRBV4-3,TGCGCCAGCAGCCAAGAGAGTTCGGGTAGCGAGCAGTACTTC,CASSQESSGSEQYF
TRBJ2-2,-,many,TRBV27,TGTGCCAGCAGTTTCCGGGAACTTATCGGGGAGCTGTTTTTT,CASSFRELIGELFF
TRBJ2-7,TRBD2,many,TRBV6-2/TRBV6-3,TGTGCCAGCAGACCCAGACTAGCGGGAGGAGTCGAGCAGTACTTC,CASRPRLAGGVEQYF
TRBJ2-3,-,-,TRBV19,TGTGCCAGTAGCAACTCCCTTACCACAGATCCGCAGTATTTT,CASSNSLTTDPQYF
TRBJ2-1,TRBD2,many,TRBV7-2,TGTGCCAGCAGCTTATTAGCGACTAGCGGCTACAATGAGCAGTTCTTC,CASSLLATSGYNEQFF
TRBJ2-7,TRBD1,many,TRBV27,TGTGCCAGCAGTTTGGCCGGGACAGGGGCGTTCGAGCAGTACTTC,CASSLAGTGAFEQYF
TRBJ1-4,-,few,TRBV20-1,TGCAGTGCTAGAGGTCCCGGAGGGTACGAAAAACTGTTTTTT,CSARGPGGYEKLFF
TRBJ2-3,TRBD2,many,TRBV20-1,TGCAGTGCCGCGACTAGCGGCACAGATACGCAGTATTTT,CSAATSGTDTQYF
TRBJ1-4,-,many,TRBV6-5,TGTGCCTCGGGACGGCGTGAAAAACTGTTTTTT,CASGRREKLFF
TRBJ2-2,TRBD2,many,TRBV5-1,TGCGCCAGCAGCCGGGCTACTAGCGGAGGTTACACCGGGGAGCTGTTTTTT,CASSRATSGGYTGELFF
TRBJ1-3,TRBD1,few,TRBV20-1,TGCAGTGTAAACGCGGACAGGAGAAACACCATATATTTT,CSVNADRRNTIYF
TRBJ1-5,-,many,TRBV20-1,TGCAGTGCTAGCAAAATCAGCTATAGCAATCAGCCCCAGCATTTT,CSASKISYSNQPQHF
TRBJ2-4,-,many,TRBV27,TGTGCCAGCAGTTTTGGGCAGGGGGGTGGCATTCAGTACTTC,CASSFGQGGGIQYF
TRBJ2-4,-,-,TRBV27,TGTGCCAGCAGTTTACGGCACAACTTAAACATTCAGTACTTC,CASSLRHNLNIQYF
TRBJ1-1,TRBD1,many,TRBV15,TGTGCCACCAGCAGAGACCGGGACAGGGTCACTGAAGCTTTCTTT,CATSRDRDRVTEAFF
TRBJ2-1,-,many,TRBV24-1,TGTGCCACCAGTGATTTTGTGGGGCGTGAGCAGTTCTTC,CATSDFVGREQFF
TRBJ2-5,TRBD2,many,TRBV29-1,TGCAGCGTTTCGGCGGGGGGAGGAGAGACCCAGTACTTC,CSVSAGGGETQYF
TRBJ2-5,-,many,TRBV7-9,TGTGCCAGCAGCTTAATGGGACTTCGAGAAGAGACCCAGTACTTC,CASSLMGLREETQYF
TRBJ2-3,TRBD1,few,TRBV5-5,TGTGCCAGCAGCTTGCTGCAGGGGGAAACAGATACGCAGTATTTT,CASSLLQGETDTQYF
TRBJ2-7,-,many,TRBV4-1,TGCGCCAGCAGCCAGGAGGGGGGGACTCCTCTCTACGAGCAGTACTTC,CASSQEGGTPLYEQYF
TRBJ2-7,TRBD1,many,TRBV7-2,TGTGCCAGCAGCTTAGACCGGGACAGGGAATACGAGCAGTACTTC,CASSLDRDREYEQYF
TRBJ1-1,-,many,TRBV15,TGTGCCACCAGCACCCCATGGGGAAGGAACACTGAAGCTTTCTTT,CATSTPWGRNTEAFF
TRBJ2-7,-,many,TRBV5-1,TGCGCCAGCAGCCCCTACAAAAGCGGAACGACCTACGAGCAGTACTTC,CASSPYKSGTTYEQYF
TRBJ2-2,TRBD2,many,TRBV20-1,TGCAGTGCTAGAGATGGTCTGTCGGCTAGCGGGAGTTCCGGGGAGCTGTTTTTT,CSARDGLSASGSSGELFF
TRBJ2-7,TRBD2,many,TRBV7-2,TGTGCCAGCAGCTACCCCCTAGCGGGAGGGTACTACGAGCAGTACTTC,CASSYPLAGGYYEQYF